Following are 21 T cell receptor beta chains from one sample sequenced in a study of blood T cell repertoires in COVID-19 (dated by TCRdb to 2020 to 2021). Libraries were built with the immunoSEQ multiplex PCR assay. The table comes from immuneACCESS by way of TCRdb, which keeps in-frame sequences with V and J called. Part of the clones is missing from these tables; in studies checked, under half for an unresolved V gene and the rest for unknown reasons. The table for this sample lists approximately 170,000 clones; about nine tenths of them were counted only once. Clones ranked in the top ten supply around 25% of the sample. Sequenced: peripheral blood. Source of these receptors: a man aged 55 to 70 with acute or convalescent COVID-19.

Only one count was recorded for this clone. Here the CDR3 reads CASSLAGLAASTDTQYF. The CDR3 coding sequence is TGTGCCAGCAGCTTAGCTGGACTAGCGGCTAGCACAGATACGCAGTATTTT. The V call is TRBV7-9, the J call TRBJ2-3; 10 positions match TRBD2. The J segment lost 0 bases and the V segment lost 0 bases, leaving 3 bases of the junction unmatched. The CDR3 covers 17 residues. The germline gives CDR1 SEHNR, CDR2 FQNEAQ (reference sequence). The entire variable domain, with the rest obtained from reference TRBV7-9 and TRBJ2-3, is as follows: DTGVSQNPRHKITKRGQNVTFRCDPISEHNRLYWYRQTLGQGPEFLTYFQNEAQLEKSRLLSDRFSAERPKGSFSTLEIQRTEQGDSAMYLCASSLAGLAASTDTQYFGPGTRLTVL.

The V call is TRBV2, the J call TRBJ2-2, with a tentative D call TRBD2 (5 bases). Trimming took 6 bases from V and 3 from J, leaving 11 bases between them. Germline loops: CDR1 SNHLY, CDR2 FYNNEI. There are 14 residues in the CDR3. The CDR3 bases are TGTGCCAGCAGGAGGGTAGCCGACACCGGGGAGCTGTTTTTT. It translates to CASRRVADTGELFF.

This chain joins TRBV11-3 and TRBJ2-3, with D possibly being TRBD1 (6 bases). The V gene's germline CDR1 is SGHNT and CDR2 YENEEA. CDR3 size: 15 residues. V lost 1 base and J lost 4, with 12 bases in between. The CDR3 spells CASSLAAGVPDTQYF. DNA of the CDR3: TGTGCCAGCAGCTTAGCGGCAGGGGTCCCAGATACGCAGTATTTT.

CDR3 region: CASSHPGQGRGEQYF. The DNA for the CDR3 is TGTGCCAGCAGTCATCCGGGACAGGGTCGCGGCGAGCAGTACTTC. The chain has TRBV6-5 and TRBJ2-7; TRBD1 agrees at 9 bases. J gave up 6 bases and V 5 bases, and 11 bases lay outside the gene matches. This CDR3 contains 15 residues. The V gene's germline CDR1 is MNHEY and CDR2 SVGAGI.

This rearrangement joins TRBV19 to TRBJ2-5, with D perhaps matching TRBD1 (6 bases). The CDR3 totals 13 residues. The germline gives CDR1 LNHDA, CDR2 SQIVND (reference sequence). V lost 6 bases and J lost 7, with 15 bases in between. CDR3 sequence (DNA): TGTGCCAGTAGAGGGCAGGGGTATGGGACCCAGTACTTC. This codes for CASRGQGYGTQYF.

The V and J genes are TRBV5-6 and TRBJ1-6; D is uncertain. Trimming shortened V by 0 bases and J by 10 bases, and 14 bases separated the two germline ends. This CDR3 spans 15 amino acids. Germline CDR1 reads SGHDT; CDR2 reads YYEEEE. In DNA form, the CDR3 reads TGTGCCAGCAGCTTGGCCATCTCTCTAGGATCACCCCTCCACTTT. Translating it yields CASSLAISLGSPLHF.

V and J are TRBV12-3 or TRBV12-4 and TRBJ2-5; 7 bases agree with TRBD2. Trimming removed 4 bases from V and 4 bases from J; junction bases left unmatched: 0. The CDR3 spans 12 residues. The CDR3 reads CASSWGGETQYF. The CDR3 region has the DNA TGTGCCAGCAGTTGGGGGGGAGAGACCCAGTACTTC.

The CDR3 reads CASSPGGFDTYNEQFF. The CDR3 DNA is TGTGCCAGCAGCCCCGGGGGTTTTGATACATACAATGAGCAGTTCTTC. The chain has TRBV11-3 and TRBJ2-1; possibly TRBD2 for D (6 bases). The V end lost 5 bases, the J end lost 4 bases, and 18 bases lay between the germline ends. CDR3 length: 16 amino acids. The V gene's germline CDR1 is SGHNT and CDR2 YENEEA.

The CDR3 region has the DNA TGTGCCAGCAGTCCCTCGGGCCCGGGGGGTTACACCTTC. It translates to CASSPSGPGGYTF. This sequence joins TRBV6-5 and TRBJ1-2, with a tentative D call TRBD1 (5 bases). V was trimmed by 5 bases and J by 11 bases, leaving 18 bases between them. This CDR3 is 13 amino acids long. The germline V gene has CDR1 MNHEY and CDR2 SVGAGI.

The genes are TRBV6-1 and TRBJ2-3; 7 nucleotides align to TRBD1. Germline-derived CDR1 and CDR2 are MNHNS and SASEGT. This CDR3 spans 14 amino acids. Trimming at V came to 3 bases and at J to 2 bases, leaving 2 bases not matched to a gene. CDR3 nucleotides: TGTGCCAGCAGTGACACAGGGGCCACAGATACGCAGTATTTT. It codes for CASSDTGATDTQYF.

This sequence joins TRBV5-4 and TRBJ2-6, with D possibly TRBD2 on 6 matching bases. V was shortened by 4 bases and J by 0 bases, with 14 bases between the two germline ends. Germline V gene data show CDR1 as SGHNT and CDR2 as YYREEE (reference sequence). This CDR3 contains 17 residues. The CDR3 here is CASSGGTADSGANVLTF. The DNA of the CDR3 is TGTGCCAGCAGCGGCGGGACTGCAGACTCTGGGGCCAACGTCCTGACTTTC.

This chain's CDR3 is CASSIQGLGSNQPQHF. The CDR3 DNA sequence: TGTGCCAGTAGTATACAGGGGTTGGGGAGCAATCAGCCCCAGCATTTT. The V and J genes are TRBV19 and TRBJ1-5; possibly TRBD1 for D (6 bases). V was clipped by 2 bases and J by 1 base, with 12 bases between them. Germline lookup yields CDR1 LNHDA and CDR2 SQIVND (reference sequence). The CDR3 sequence is 16 residues long.

The chain has TRBV7-8 and TRBJ1-3; no clear D. Germline assignment: CDR1 SGHVS and CDR2 FQNEAQ. V dropped 1 base and J dropped 0 bases, with 10 bases sitting between them. CDR3 size: 16 residues. The CDR3 region is CASSLGVQLSGNTIYF. Written as DNA, the CDR3 is TGTGCCAGCAGCTTAGGGGTACAGCTCTCTGGAAACACCATATATTTT.

The chain employs TRBV7-8 and TRBJ1-6; possibly TRBD1 for D (5 bases). V was cut by 4 bases and J by 9 bases, with 13 bases left in between. CDR3 length: 14 amino acids. The germline V gene has CDR1 SGHVS and CDR2 FQNEAQ. DNA for the CDR3: TGTGCCAGCAGCTCTGGGGGGTTGTTTTCACCCCTCCACTTT. Its translation: CASSSGGLFSPLHF.

This CDR3 is CASSQDVRGGNTEAFF. CDR3 nucleotides: TGTGCCAGCAGCCAAGATGTGAGGGGGGGGAACACTGAAGCTTTCTTT. The chain is built from TRBV4-2 and TRBJ1-1; a possible D gene is TRBD1 (6 bases). V was trimmed by 0 bases and J by 1 base, leaving 12 bases between them. Germline CDR1 LGHNA, CDR2 YNFKEQ. There are 16 residues in the CDR3.

This clone appeared once. The V call is TRBV4-1, the J call TRBJ1-5; TRBD1 might be the D (5 bases). Trimming removed 6 bases at V and 4 bases at J, with 13 bases between. There are 14 residues in the CDR3. CDR1 is MGHRA, CDR2 YSYEKL, per germline. The CDR3 sequence: CASSKDQGNQPQHF. DNA of the CDR3: TGCGCCAGCAGTAAGGACCAGGGAAATCAGCCCCAGCATTTT.

The chain carries TRBV12-5 and TRBJ1-4; D may be TRBD1 (6 bases). This CDR3 contains 15 residues. Germline V gives CDR1 LGHNT, CDR2 FRNRAP. The germline V and J ends were trimmed by 1 base and 3 bases, with 9 bases remaining between them. The DNA for the CDR3 is TGTGCTAGTGGTTTGGAATCAGGGGCTAATGAAAAACTGTTTTTT. It specifies CASGLESGANEKLFF.

The chain links TRBV3-1 (or the pseudogene TRBV3-2) to TRBJ2-3; TRBD2 is a possible D gene (6 bases). V was trimmed by 6 bases and J by 5 bases, leaving 15 bases between them. Germline CDR1 and CDR2: LGHDT and YNNKEL (reference sequence). The CDR3 length is 14 residues. Here the CDR3 reads CASRATGVKDTQYF. The CDR3 DNA reads as TGTGCCAGCAGGGCGACGGGGGTCAAAGATACGCAGTATTTT.

V and J are TRBV7-3 and TRBJ2-6; tentative D call: TRBD1 (6 bases). Germline-derived CDR1 and CDR2 are SGHTA and FQGTGA. The CDR3 extends over 17 amino acids. The V and J ends lost 3 bases and 3 bases respectively, with 15 bases between them. CDR3: CASSLWGPQGGANVLTF. The CDR3 region has the DNA TGTGCCAGCAGCTTGTGGGGGCCACAGGGTGGGGCCAACGTCCTGACTTTC.

This clone occurred once. The same CDR3 arises from other DNA sequences in this sample as well. The gene calls are TRBV5-5 and TRBJ2-3, with no clear D. The CDR3 has 11 amino acids. The germline V gene encodes CDR1 SGHKS and CDR2 YYEKEE (reference sequence). V lost 3 bases and J 5 bases, leaving 4 bases between the germline ends. The CDR3: CASSYRDTQYF. CDR3 nucleotide sequence: TGTGCCAGCAGCTACAGAGATACGCAGTATTTT.

The CDR3 sequence: CASSLGQENTEAFF. The CDR3, as DNA: TGTGCCAGCAGCTTGGGACAGGAGAACACTGAAGCTTTCTTT. The chain links TRBV7-3 to TRBJ1-1; 8 bases are a match to TRBD1. J was trimmed by 1 base and V by 3 bases; bases with no gene match: 1. The CDR3 extends over 14 amino acids. The germline V gene encodes CDR1 SGHTA and CDR2 FQGTGA.